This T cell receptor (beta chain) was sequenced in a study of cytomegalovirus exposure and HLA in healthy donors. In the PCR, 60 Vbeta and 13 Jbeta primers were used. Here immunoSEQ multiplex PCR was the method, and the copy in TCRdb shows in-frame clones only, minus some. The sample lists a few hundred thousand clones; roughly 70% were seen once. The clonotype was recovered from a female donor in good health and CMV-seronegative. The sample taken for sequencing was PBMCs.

CDR3 sequence (DNA): TGCGCCAGCAGCTTGGTAGCTAGCGGGAGCTCCTACGAGCAGTACTTC. This encodes CASSLVASGSSYEQYF. The V call is TRBV5-1, the J call TRBJ2-7; 10 bases fit TRBD2. The V segment lost 0 bases and the J segment 0 bases; nucleotides outside the gene matches: 3. Germline V gives CDR1 SGHRS, CDR2 YFSETQ. The CDR3 spans 16 residues.